The source of this T cell receptor (beta chain) is a study of OX40 agonist ivuxolimab in advanced cancers. Study-wide results and caveats: CD4+ T cells averaged fewer expanded clones than CD8+ T cells. Clonal expansion by week 6 occurred in CD4+ and CD8+ blood T cells (at 0.1 to 3.0 mg/kg). Antigen specificity remained undetermined for the expanded peripheral T cells.

The ends were cut back, 3 bases at V and 2 bases at J, with 12 bases in the middle. The CDR3 loop spans 14 amino acids. Germline V gene lookup returns CDR1 GTSNPN and CDR2 SVGIG (reference sequence). TCRdb's table, derived via immunoSEQ multiplex PCR, lists solely in-frame clones and lacks some. This table has 89,000 or so clones, around 90% appearing once. Blood draws occurred at baseline, cycle 4 day 1, and cycle 7 day 1. A word on this clone: Its antigen is still unknown.

This sequence was found in an adult with an advanced solid tumor such as melanoma, head and neck, liver or kidney cancer. The source material was CD4+ or CD8+ T cells sorted from blood, sampled in a trial of the OX40 agonist ivuxolimab. V and J are TRBV30 and TRBJ2-3; D unclear. The CDR3 bases are TGTGCCTGGAGCCCCGGGTATTCCACAGATACGCAGTATTTT. Translating gives CAWSPGYSTDTQYF.